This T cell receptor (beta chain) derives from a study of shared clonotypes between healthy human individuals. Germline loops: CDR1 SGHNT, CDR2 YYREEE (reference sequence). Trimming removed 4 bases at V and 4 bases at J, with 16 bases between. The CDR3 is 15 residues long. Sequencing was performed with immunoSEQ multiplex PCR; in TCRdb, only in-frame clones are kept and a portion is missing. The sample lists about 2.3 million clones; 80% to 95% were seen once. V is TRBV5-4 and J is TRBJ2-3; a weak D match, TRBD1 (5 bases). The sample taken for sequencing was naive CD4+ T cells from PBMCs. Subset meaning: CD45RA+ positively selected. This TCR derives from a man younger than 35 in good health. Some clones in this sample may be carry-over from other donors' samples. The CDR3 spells CASSLQARGADTQYF. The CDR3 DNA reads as TGTGCCAGCAGCCTACAGGCGCGTGGGGCAGATACGCAGTATTTT.